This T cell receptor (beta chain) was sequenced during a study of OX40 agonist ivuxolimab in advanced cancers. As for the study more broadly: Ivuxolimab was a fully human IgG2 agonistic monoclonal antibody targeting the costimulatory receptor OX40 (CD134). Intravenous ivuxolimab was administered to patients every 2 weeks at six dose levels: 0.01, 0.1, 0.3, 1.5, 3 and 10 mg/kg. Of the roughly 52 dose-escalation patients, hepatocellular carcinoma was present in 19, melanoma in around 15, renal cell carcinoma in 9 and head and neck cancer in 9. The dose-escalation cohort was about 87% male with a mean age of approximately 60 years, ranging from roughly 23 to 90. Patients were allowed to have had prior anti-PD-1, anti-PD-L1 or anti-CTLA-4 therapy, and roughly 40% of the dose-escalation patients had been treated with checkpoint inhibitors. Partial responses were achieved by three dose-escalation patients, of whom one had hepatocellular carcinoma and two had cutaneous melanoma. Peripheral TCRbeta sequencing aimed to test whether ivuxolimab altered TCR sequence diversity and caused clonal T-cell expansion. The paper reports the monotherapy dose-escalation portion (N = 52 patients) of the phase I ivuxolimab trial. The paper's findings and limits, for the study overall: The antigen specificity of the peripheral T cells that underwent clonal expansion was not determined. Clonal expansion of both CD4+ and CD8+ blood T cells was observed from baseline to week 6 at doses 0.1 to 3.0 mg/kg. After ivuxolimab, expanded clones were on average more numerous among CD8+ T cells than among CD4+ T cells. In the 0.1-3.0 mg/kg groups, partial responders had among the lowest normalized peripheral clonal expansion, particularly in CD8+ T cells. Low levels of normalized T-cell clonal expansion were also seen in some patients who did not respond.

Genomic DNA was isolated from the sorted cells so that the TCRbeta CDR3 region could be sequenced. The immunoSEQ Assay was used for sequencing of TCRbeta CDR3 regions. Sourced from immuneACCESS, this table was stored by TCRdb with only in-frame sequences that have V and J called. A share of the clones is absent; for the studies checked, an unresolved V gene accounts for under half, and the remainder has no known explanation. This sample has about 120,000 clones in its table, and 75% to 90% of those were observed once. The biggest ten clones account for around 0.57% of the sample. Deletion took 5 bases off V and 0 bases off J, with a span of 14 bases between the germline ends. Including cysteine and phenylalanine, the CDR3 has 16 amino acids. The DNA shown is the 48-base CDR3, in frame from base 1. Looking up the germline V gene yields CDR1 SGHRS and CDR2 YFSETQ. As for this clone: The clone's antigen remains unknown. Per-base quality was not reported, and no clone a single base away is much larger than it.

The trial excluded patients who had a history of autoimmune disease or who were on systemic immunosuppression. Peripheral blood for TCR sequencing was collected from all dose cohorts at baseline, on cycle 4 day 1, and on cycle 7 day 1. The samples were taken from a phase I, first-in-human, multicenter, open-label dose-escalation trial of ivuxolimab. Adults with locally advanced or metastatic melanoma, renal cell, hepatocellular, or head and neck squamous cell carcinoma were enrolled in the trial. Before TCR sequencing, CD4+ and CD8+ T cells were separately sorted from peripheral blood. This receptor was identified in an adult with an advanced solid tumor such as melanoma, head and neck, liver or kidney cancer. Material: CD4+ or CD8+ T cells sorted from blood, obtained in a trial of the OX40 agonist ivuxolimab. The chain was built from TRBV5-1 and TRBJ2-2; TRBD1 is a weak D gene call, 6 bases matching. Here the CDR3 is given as CASRNTDSANTGELFF. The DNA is TGCGCCAGCAGAAATACGGACAGCGCGAACACCGGGGAGCTGTTTTTT.